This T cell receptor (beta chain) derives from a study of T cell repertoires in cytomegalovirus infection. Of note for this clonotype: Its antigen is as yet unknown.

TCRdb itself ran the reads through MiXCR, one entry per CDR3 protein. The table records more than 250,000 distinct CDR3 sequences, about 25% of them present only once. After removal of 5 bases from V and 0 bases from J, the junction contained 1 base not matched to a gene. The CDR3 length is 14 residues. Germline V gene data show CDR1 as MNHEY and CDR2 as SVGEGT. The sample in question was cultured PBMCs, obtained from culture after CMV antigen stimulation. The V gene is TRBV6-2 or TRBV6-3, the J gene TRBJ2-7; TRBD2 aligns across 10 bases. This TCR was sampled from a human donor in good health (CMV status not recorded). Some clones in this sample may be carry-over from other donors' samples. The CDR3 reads CASSGLADSYEQYF. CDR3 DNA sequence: TGTGCCAGCAGTGGACTAGCGGACTCCTACGAGCAGTACTTC.